This T cell receptor (beta chain) was sequenced in a study of radiotherapy plus CTLA-4 blockade in lung cancer. Findings of the study overall: Radiotherapy with ipilimumab was followed by blood expansion of tumor-derived clones.

This table comes from immunoSEQ multiplex PCR, and its TCRdb copy is limited to in-frame clones, with some not included. The top ten hold around 0.87% of the sample, which has 60,000 to 85,000 clones, more than 75% seen once. Germline V gene sequence: CDR1 MGHDK, CDR2 SYGVNS. V dropped 2 bases and J dropped 5 bases, with 6 bases sitting between them. The CDR3 has 13 amino acids. Of note for this clone: Its specificity is not known.

This material consisted of peripheral blood, taken from a patient treated with radiotherapy plus ipilimumab. The gene calls are TRBV25-1 and TRBJ2-2; the D gene is possibly TRBD1 (6 bases). This TCR was sampled from a human donor with non-small cell lung cancer who had stable disease on radiotherapy plus ipilimumab. Written as DNA, the CDR3 is TGTGCCAGCAGTGAAAGGGGGACCGGGGAGCTGTTTTTT. Amino acid sequence: CASSERGTGELFF.